This T cell receptor (beta chain) was captured by sequencing in a study of blood T cells in healthy people across ages. The study's findings and limits: Estimated diversity, derived from one million T cells, was regarded as an underestimate. It was found that TCR beta diversity correlated strongly with the percentage of naive T cells.

This clonotype was detected only a few times. Its antigen is unidentified. This CDR3 is built from 12 residues. In germline, CDR1 is ENHRY, CDR2 SYGVKD. With 1 base removed from V and 8 bases from J, the gap between germline ends came to 8 bases. Researchers collected approximately 9.9 milliliters of peripheral blood from every single donor. The second PCR ran about 7 to 12 cycles with a sample-barcoded 5' primer and J-beta primers. Researchers report that each sample yielded at least 3 million CDR3-containing paired-end reads. TCRdb used MiXCR to reprocess the 5' RACE reads, holding one entry per CDR3 protein. The table includes some 1,800,000 distinct CDR3 sequences, about two fifths detected once.

This receptor was identified in a human donor in good health. The sequenced sample was blood. The chain uses TRBV10-3 and TRBJ1-1, with D possibly being TRBD1 (6 bases). The chain's CDR3 is CAISELDSEAFF. DNA of the CDR3: TGTGCCATCAGTGAGTTGGACAGCGAAGCTTTCTTT.